These 24 T cell receptor beta chains were all obtained from the same sample, sequenced in a study of shared clonotypes between healthy human individuals. Sequenced by immunoSEQ multiplex PCR; TCRdb stores in-frame clones only, minus some. Seen here are nearly 2 million clones, about 94% observed once, and the top ten hold under 1.5%. Naive-designated CD8 cells lacked CD45RO, were positively enriched for CCR7, and omitted terminally differentiated effector memory CD45RA+ cells. Sequenced material: naive CD8+ T cells sorted from blood. These receptors originate from a young man in good health.

The chain recombines TRBV4-1 with TRBJ1-5, with 8 bases matching TRBD1. Trimming at V came to 4 bases and at J to 0 bases, leaving 5 bases not matched to a gene. The CDR3 extends over 16 amino acids. Germline V gene lookup returns CDR1 MGHRA and CDR2 YSYEKL. CDR3: CASSRTGGISNQPQHF. CDR3 coding DNA: TGCGCCAGCAGCCGAACAGGGGGAATTAGCAATCAGCCCCAGCATTTT.

The V gene is TRBV29-1, the J gene TRBJ2-7; TRBD2 matches 12 bases. Trimming at V came to 4 bases and at J to 1 base, leaving 2 bases not matched to a gene. Germline CDR1 and CDR2: SQVTM and ANQGSEA. The CDR3 sequence is 14 residues long. The CDR3 loop reads CSVGGLAGSYEQYF. CDR3 nucleotides: TGCAGCGTTGGAGGACTAGCGGGGTCCTACGAGCAGTACTTC.

V gene TRBV7-9 combines with J gene TRBJ2-5; D unclear. Germline V CDR1 and CDR2: SEHNR, FQNEAQ (reference sequence). V was cut by 5 bases and J by 4 bases, with 11 bases left in between. This CDR3 comprises 13 residues. As DNA, the CDR3 is TGTGCCAGCAGCCCATACAGTGGAGAGACCCAGTACTTC. Its translation is CASSPYSGETQYF.

The chain carries TRBV27 and TRBJ1-5; D might be TRBD1 (6 bases). Germline CDR1 reads MNHEY; CDR2 reads SMNVEV (reference sequence). This CDR3 comprises 15 residues. V lost 2 bases, J lost 7 bases, and 15 bases lay in between. This CDR3 is CASSLGQGLRQPQHF. CDR3 nucleotide sequence: TGTGCCAGCAGTTTAGGGCAGGGGTTGCGGCAGCCCCAGCATTTT.

The chain links TRBV11-3 to TRBJ2-1, with 7 bases matching TRBD2. Looked up from germline, CDR1 is SGHNT and CDR2 is YENEEA. The CDR3 is made up of 16 amino acids. J gave up 0 bases and V 5 bases, and 7 bases lay outside the gene matches. CDR3 in DNA: TGTGCCAGCAGCCAAGGGACTACCCTCTCCTACAATGAGCAGTTCTTC. It yields the protein CASSQGTTLSYNEQFF.

This rearrangement joins TRBV25-1 to TRBJ1-1, with 8 bases aligning to TRBD1. Germline-derived CDR1 and CDR2 are MGHDK and SYGVNS. J was trimmed by 0 bases and V by 4 bases; bases with no gene match: 1. The CDR3 loop spans 14 amino acids. CDR3 region: CASSVTGVNTEAFF. CDR3 DNA sequence: TGTGCCAGCAGTGTGACAGGGGTGAACACTGAAGCTTTCTTT.

J is TRBJ2-6 and V is TRBV6-5; TRBD2 agrees at 8 bases. This CDR3 is built from 15 residues. V dropped 7 bases and J dropped 2; count of bases not matched to a gene: 4. Germline CDR1 MNHEY, CDR2 SVGAGI. CDR3 amino acids: CASNHGGAGANVLTF. The DNA for the CDR3 is TGTGCCAGCAACCACGGGGGGGCTGGGGCCAACGTCCTGACTTTC.

The V call is TRBV11-3, the J call TRBJ2-3; D unresolved. Germline V gives CDR1 SGHNT, CDR2 YENEEA. CDR3 length: 16 residues. The V end lost 3 bases, the J end lost 0 bases, and 13 bases lay between the germline ends. The CDR3 region is CASSFGLGTSTDTQYF. CDR3 sequence (DNA): TGTGCCAGCAGCTTCGGTCTCGGAACTAGCACAGATACGCAGTATTTT.

This chain joins TRBV6-6 and TRBJ1-1, with D hard to call. The CDR3 covers 14 residues. Germline V gene data show CDR1 as MNHNY and CDR2 as SVGAGI (reference sequence). Between the trimmed V and J ends, which lost 7 bases and 6 bases, there was a span of 18 bases. CDR3 sequence reads: CASTGLESKAEAFF. The DNA for the CDR3 is TGTGCCAGCACCGGACTTGAAAGTAAGGCTGAAGCTTTCTTT.

Here the CDR3 reads CASSDNLGEVQYF. As DNA, the CDR3 is TGTGCCAGCAGTGACAATTTAGGGGAGGTCCAGTACTTC. The chain links TRBV6-1 to TRBJ2-5; D may be TRBD2 (6 bases). V was shortened by 3 bases and J by 10 bases, with 15 bases between the two germline ends. Per germline, CDR1 MNHNS and CDR2 SASEGT. There are 13 residues in the CDR3.

V usage is TRBV15 and J usage is TRBJ2-7; D is possibly TRBD1 (6 bases). V lost 1 base, J lost 0 bases, and 10 bases lay in between. Germline CDR1 and CDR2: LNHNV and YYDKDF (reference sequence). This CDR3 spans 15 amino acids. CDR3 region: CATSRGTVLSYEQYF. DNA for the CDR3: TGTGCCACCAGCAGAGGGACAGTCCTCTCCTACGAGCAGTACTTC.

The chain has TRBV7-9 and TRBJ2-5; the D gene could be TRBD1 or TRBD2 (5 bases each). Germline values: CDR1 SEHNR, CDR2 FQNEAQ (reference sequence). CDR3 size: 15 residues. V lost 5 bases and J 3 bases, leaving 16 bases between the germline ends. CDR3 coding DNA: TGTGCCAGCAGCCCCCCGGGACGGCCGGAAGAGACCCAGTACTTC. This gives the protein CASSPPGRPEETQYF.

For this clone: Other DNA sequences in this specimen translate into the identical CDR3. The rearrangement uses TRBV5-6 and TRBJ2-5, with 10 positions matching TRBD1. After removal of 3 bases from V and 5 bases from J, the junction contained 1 base not matched to a gene. The germline gives CDR1 SGHDT, CDR2 YYEEEE. The CDR3 loop spans 13 amino acids. The CDR3 region is CASSWDRGETQYF. CDR3 in DNA: TGTGCCAGCAGCTGGGACAGGGGTGAGACCCAGTACTTC.

The V gene is TRBV7-9, the J gene TRBJ2-1; a possible D gene is TRBD2 (5 bases). The CDR3 sequence is 15 residues long. The germline gives CDR1 SEHNR, CDR2 FQNEAQ (reference sequence). V shed 5 bases and J shed 2 bases, with 13 bases lying between them. The CDR3 spells CASSRREPTYNEQFF. CDR3 sequence (DNA): TGTGCCAGCAGCCGCCGGGAACCTACCTACAATGAGCAGTTCTTC.

J is TRBJ2-7 and V is TRBV30, with 9 bases fitting TRBD1. Germline trimming cut 0 bases from V and 4 bases from J; bases unmatched to any gene: 25. The CDR3 has 21 amino acids. CDR1 GTSNPN and CDR2 SVGIG come from the germline V gene (reference sequence). The CDR3 DNA reads as TGTGCCTGGAGTGTAGAATACGGACAGGGGCTAATCCTCAGGGGGATATACGAGCAGTACTTC. It specifies CAWSVEYGQGLILRGIYEQYF. Variable domain in full (rest from reference TRBV30 and TRBJ2-7): SQTIHQWPATLVQPVGSPLSLECTVEGTSNPNLYWYRQAAGRGLQLLFYSVGIGQISSEVPQNLSASRPQDRQFILSSKKLLLSDSGFYLCAWSVEYGQGLILRGIYEQYFGPGTRLTVT.

This chain links TRBV7-9 with TRBJ1-3, with D perhaps TRBD1 (5 bases). V dropped 2 bases and J dropped 4 bases, with 24 bases sitting between them. The CDR3 covers 19 residues. Germline V CDR1 and CDR2: SEHNR, FQNEAQ (reference sequence). This chain's CDR3 is CASSLSVVSRVTGGNTIYF. The CDR3 DNA reads as TGTGCCAGCAGCTTATCCGTTGTCTCGAGGGTAACAGGAGGAAACACCATATATTTT.

This rearrangement joins TRBV9 to TRBJ2-2; 11 nucleotides line up with TRBD1. The CDR3 has 16 residues. The trim removed 2 bases at V and 6 bases at J, leaving 6 bases unmatched. CDR1 SGDLS and CDR2 YYNGEE come from the germline V gene. Here the CDR3 reads CASSVPGQGESGELFF. CDR3 bases: TGTGCCAGCAGCGTTCCGGGACAGGGGGAATCCGGGGAGCTGTTTTTT.

J is TRBJ2-7 and V is TRBV4-1; D may be TRBD1 (6 bases). The CDR3 spans 15 residues. The germline gives CDR1 MGHRA, CDR2 YSYEKL. Trimming took 3 bases from V and 4 from J, leaving 16 bases between them. In DNA, the CDR3 is TGCGCCAGCAGCCAGGACAGTTCTTCGTCTTACGAGCAGTACTTC. It encodes CASSQDSSSSYEQYF.

The chain has TRBV4-1 and TRBJ2-7; D perhaps matches TRBD2 (6 bases). The CDR3 covers 14 residues. V shed 0 bases and J shed 4 bases, with 10 bases lying between them. Per the germline V gene, CDR1 is MGHRA and CDR2 is YSYEKL. The CDR3 protein is CASSQEIRGYEQYF. The CDR3 bases are TGCGCCAGCAGCCAAGAAATCCGGGGGTACGAGCAGTACTTC.

CDR3 sequence reads: CASTPPHRNQPQHF. CDR3 coding DNA: TGTGCCAGCACCCCCCCACACCGGAATCAGCCCCAGCATTTT. V gene TRBV28 combines with J gene TRBJ1-5; D is unresolved. The CDR3 is 14 residues long. Trimming shortened V by 7 bases and J by 4 bases, and 14 bases separated the two germline ends. Germline assignment: CDR1 MDHEN and CDR2 SYDVKM.

CDR3 sequence (DNA): TGTGCCAGCAGCTTAAGCGGGGGTGTCGAAAGCTATGGCTACACCTTC. This translates into CASSLSGGVESYGYTF. This chain links TRBV7-9 with TRBJ1-2, with a possible D match to TRBD1 (5 bases). This CDR3 comprises 16 residues. Trimming removed 2 bases at V and 4 bases at J, with 17 bases between. Germline CDR1 is SEHNR and CDR2 is FQNEAQ (reference sequence).

Concerning this clone: The sample carries other DNA sequences with the same CDR3. The chain joins TRBV7-9 to TRBJ2-7; maybe TRBD1 (6 bases). The germline V gene has CDR1 SEHNR and CDR2 FQNEAQ (reference sequence). V lost 6 bases, J lost 2 bases, and 8 bases lay in between. This CDR3 is 12 amino acids long. As DNA, the CDR3 is TGTGCCAGCAGTACAGGGACCTACGAGCAGTACTTC. It translates to CASSTGTYEQYF.

The V and J genes are TRBV9 and TRBJ1-2; D is unresolved. Germline CDR1 and CDR2: SGDLS and YYNGEE. This CDR3 is 15 amino acids long. V was trimmed by 4 bases and J by 6 bases, leaving 19 bases between them. CDR3 sequence reads: CASSPSDWVADGYTF. The DNA of the CDR3 is TGTGCCAGCAGCCCTTCGGACTGGGTCGCGGATGGCTACACCTTC.

The chain is built from TRBV27 and TRBJ1-4; TRBD1 might be the D (5 bases). Trimming left V 4 bases short and J 7 bases short, with 16 bases between. CDR1 and CDR2 from the germline V gene are MNHEY and SMNVEV (reference sequence). This CDR3 contains 15 residues. This CDR3 reads CASSSPMTEGEKLFF. CDR3 sequence (DNA): TGTGCCAGCAGTTCCCCCATGACAGAAGGTGAAAAACTGTTTTTT. The variable domain in full, with the rest retrieved from reference TRBV27 and TRBJ1-4, is EAQVTQNPRYLITVTGKKLTVTCSQNMNHEYMSWYRQDPGLGLRQIYYSMNVEVTDKGDVPEGYKVSRKEKRNFPLILESPSPNQTSLYFCASSSPMTEGEKLFFGSGTQLSVL.